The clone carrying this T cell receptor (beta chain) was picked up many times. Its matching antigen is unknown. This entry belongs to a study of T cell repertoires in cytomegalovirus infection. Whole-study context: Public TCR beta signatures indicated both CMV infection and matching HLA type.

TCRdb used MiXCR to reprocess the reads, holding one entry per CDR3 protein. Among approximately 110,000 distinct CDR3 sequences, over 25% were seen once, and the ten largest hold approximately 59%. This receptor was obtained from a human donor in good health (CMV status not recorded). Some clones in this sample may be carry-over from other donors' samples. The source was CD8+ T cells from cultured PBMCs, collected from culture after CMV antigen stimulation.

The CDR3 bases are TGTGCCAGCAGCTTCGGAGGGAGCAATTCACCCCTCCACTTT. It yields the protein CASSFGGSNSPLHF. The chain links TRBV7-2 to TRBJ1-6; D ambiguous. Germline V CDR1 and CDR2: SGHTA, FQGNSA. The CDR3 runs 14 residues. Trimming stripped 3 bases from V and 7 bases from J, with 10 bases between.